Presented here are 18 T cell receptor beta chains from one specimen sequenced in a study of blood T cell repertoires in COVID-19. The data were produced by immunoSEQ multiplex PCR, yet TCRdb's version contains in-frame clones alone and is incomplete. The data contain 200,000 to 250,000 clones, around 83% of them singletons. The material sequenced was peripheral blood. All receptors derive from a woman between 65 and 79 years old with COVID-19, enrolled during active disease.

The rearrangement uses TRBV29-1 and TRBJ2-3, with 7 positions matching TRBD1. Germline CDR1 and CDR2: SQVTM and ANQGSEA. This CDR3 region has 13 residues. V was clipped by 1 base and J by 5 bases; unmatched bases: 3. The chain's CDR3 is CSVEGQGQDTQYF. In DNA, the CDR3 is TGCAGCGTTGAAGGACAGGGACAAGATACGCAGTATTTT.

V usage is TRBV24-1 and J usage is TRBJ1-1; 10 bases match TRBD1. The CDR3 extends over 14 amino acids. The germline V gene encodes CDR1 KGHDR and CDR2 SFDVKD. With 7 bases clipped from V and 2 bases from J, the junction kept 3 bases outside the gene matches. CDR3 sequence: CATSSTGGNTEAFF. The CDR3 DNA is TGTGCCACCAGCTCGACAGGGGGCAACACTGAAGCTTTCTTT.

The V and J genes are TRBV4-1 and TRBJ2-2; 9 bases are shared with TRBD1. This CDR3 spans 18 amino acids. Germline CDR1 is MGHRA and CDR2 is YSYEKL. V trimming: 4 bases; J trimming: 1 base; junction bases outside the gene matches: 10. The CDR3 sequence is CASSRPPGTGMNTGELFF. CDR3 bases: TGCGCCAGCAGCCGTCCTCCCGGGACAGGGATGAACACCGGGGAGCTGTTTTTT.

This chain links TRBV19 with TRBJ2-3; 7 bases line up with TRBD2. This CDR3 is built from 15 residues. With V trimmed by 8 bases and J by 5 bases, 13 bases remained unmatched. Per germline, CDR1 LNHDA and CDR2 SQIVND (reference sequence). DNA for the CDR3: TGTGCCAGTCGACACGAGGGATTAGCGGGAGATACGCAGTATTTT. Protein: CASRHEGLAGDTQYF.

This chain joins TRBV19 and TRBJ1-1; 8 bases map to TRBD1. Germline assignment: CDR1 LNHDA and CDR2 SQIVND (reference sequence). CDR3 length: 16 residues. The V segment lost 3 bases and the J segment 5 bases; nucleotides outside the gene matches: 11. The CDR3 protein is CASSILQGAKGTEAFF. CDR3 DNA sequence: TGTGCCAGTAGTATCCTTCAGGGGGCGAAGGGAACTGAAGCTTTCTTT.

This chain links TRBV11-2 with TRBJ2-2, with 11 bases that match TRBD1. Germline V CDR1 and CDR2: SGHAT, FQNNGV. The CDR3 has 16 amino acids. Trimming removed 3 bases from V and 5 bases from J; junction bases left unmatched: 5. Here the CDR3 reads CASSFPDRGRTGELFF. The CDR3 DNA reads TGTGCCAGCAGCTTCCCGGACAGGGGGCGAACCGGGGAGCTGTTTTTT.

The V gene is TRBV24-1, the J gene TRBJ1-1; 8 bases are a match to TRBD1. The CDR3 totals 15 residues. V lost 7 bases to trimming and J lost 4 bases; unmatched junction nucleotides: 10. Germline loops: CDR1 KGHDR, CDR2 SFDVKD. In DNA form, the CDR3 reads TGTGCCACCAGGCCCCCCACAGGGGGAAGCACTGAAGCTTTCTTT. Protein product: CATRPPTGGSTEAFF.

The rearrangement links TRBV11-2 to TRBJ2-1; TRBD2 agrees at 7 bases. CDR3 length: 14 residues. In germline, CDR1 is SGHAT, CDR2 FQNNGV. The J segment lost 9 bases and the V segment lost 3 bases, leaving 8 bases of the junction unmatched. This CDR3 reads CASSFTGGGGEQFF. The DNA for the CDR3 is TGTGCCAGCAGCTTCACCGGCGGGGGAGGTGAGCAGTTCTTC.

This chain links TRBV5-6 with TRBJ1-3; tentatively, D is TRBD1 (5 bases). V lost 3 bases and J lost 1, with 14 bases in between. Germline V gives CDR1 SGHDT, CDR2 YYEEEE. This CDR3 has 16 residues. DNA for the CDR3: TGTGCCAGCAGCTCAACCGCAGGGAATTCTGGAAACACCATATATTTT. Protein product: CASSSTAGNSGNTIYF.

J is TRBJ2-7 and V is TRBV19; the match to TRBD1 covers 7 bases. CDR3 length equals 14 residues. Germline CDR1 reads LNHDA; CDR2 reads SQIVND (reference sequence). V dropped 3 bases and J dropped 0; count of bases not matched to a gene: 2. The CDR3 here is CASSITGASYEQYF. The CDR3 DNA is TGTGCCAGTAGTATTACAGGGGCCTCCTACGAGCAGTACTTC.

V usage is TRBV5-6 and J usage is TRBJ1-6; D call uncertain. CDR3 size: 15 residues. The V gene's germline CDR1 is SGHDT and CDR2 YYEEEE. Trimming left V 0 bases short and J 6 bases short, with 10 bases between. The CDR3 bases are TGTGCCAGCAGCTTGGGCGGATTTGCTAATTCACCCCTCCACTTT. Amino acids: CASSLGGFANSPLHF.

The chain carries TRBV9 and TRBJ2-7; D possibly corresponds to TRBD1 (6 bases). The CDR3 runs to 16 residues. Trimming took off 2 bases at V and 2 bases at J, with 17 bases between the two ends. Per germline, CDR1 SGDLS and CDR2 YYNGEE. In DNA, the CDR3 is TGTGCCAGCAGCGTCAGGGGAGAGACCGGGACCTACGAGCAGTACTTC. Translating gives CASSVRGETGTYEQYF.

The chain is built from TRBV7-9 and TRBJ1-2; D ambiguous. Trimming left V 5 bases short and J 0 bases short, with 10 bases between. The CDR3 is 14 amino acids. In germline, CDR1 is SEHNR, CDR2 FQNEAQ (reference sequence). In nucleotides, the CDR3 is TGTGCCAGCAGCCGCCGGGATGCTAACTATGGCTACACCTTC. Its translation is CASSRRDANYGYTF. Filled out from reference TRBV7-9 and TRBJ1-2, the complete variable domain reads DTGVSQNPRHKITKRGQNVTFRCDPISEHNRLYWYRQTLGQGPEFLTYFQNEAQLEKSRLLSDRFSAERPKGSFSTLEIQRTEQGDSAMYLCASSRRDANYGYTFGSGTRLTVV.

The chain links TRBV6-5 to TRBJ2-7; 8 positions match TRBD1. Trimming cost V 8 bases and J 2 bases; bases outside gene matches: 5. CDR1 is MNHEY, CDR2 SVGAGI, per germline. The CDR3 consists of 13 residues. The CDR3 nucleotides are TGTGCCAGCGGCTGGGACAGGACCTACGAGCAGTACTTC. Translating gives CASGWDRTYEQYF.

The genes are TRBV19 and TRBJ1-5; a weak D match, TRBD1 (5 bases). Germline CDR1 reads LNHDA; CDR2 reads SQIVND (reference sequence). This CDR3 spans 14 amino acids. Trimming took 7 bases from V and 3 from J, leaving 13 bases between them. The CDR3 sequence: CASTSGQFNQPQHF. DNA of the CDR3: TGTGCCAGTACCTCCGGACAATTCAATCAGCCCCAGCATTTT.

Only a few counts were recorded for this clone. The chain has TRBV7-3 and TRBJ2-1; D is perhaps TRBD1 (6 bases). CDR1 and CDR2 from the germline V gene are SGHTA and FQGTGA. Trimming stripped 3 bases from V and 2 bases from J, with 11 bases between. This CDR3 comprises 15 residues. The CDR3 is CASSLDRGAYNEQFF. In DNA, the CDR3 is TGTGCCAGCAGCTTGGACAGAGGGGCCTACAATGAGCAGTTCTTC.

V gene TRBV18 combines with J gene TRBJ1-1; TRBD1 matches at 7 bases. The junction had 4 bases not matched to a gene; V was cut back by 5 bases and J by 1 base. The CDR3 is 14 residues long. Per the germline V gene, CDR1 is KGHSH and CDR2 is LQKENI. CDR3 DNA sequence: TGTGCCAGCTCAGAAAGGACAGGGAACACTGAAGCTTTCTTT. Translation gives CASSERTGNTEAFF.

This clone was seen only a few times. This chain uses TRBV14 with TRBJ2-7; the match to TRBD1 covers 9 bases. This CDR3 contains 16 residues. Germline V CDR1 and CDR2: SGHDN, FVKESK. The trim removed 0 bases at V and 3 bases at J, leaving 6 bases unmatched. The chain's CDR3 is CASSQDGDRAIYEQYF. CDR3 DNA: TGTGCCAGCAGCCAAGATGGGGACAGGGCGATCTACGAGCAGTACTTC.